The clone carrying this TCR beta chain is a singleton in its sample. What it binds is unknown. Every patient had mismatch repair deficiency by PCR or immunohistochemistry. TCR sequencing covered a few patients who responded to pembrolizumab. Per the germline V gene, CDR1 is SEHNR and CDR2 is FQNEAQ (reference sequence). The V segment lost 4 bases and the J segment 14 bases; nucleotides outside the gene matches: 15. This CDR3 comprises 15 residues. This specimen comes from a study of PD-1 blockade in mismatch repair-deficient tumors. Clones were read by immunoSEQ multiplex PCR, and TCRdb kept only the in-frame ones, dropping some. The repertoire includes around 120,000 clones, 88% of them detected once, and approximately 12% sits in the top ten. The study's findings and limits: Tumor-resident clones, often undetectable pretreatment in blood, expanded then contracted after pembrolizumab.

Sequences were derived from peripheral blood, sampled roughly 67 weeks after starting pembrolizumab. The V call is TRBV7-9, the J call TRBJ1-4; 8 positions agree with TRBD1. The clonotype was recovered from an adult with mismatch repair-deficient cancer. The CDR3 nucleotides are TGTGCCAGCAGCTCCGACGGGACAGGCTTTCAAAGTCTGTTTTTT. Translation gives CASSSDGTGFQSLFF.